Given below is one T cell receptor (beta chain) in context. No antigen is known for it. Base-call qualities are not available, and no considerably larger clone is one nucleotide away. Peripheral blood CD8+ and CD4+ T cells from healthy donors, Susac syndrome patients and multiple sclerosis patients were profiled using high-throughput TCR beta sequencing. The Susac syndrome patients fulfilled recently defined diagnostic criteria for definite or probable disease. CD8+ TEMRA cells were enriched by FACS, while bulk CD8+ and CD4+ T cells were purified by magnetic negative isolation. Blood was drawn into EDTA tubes, processed within 24 hours, and PBMCs were isolated by density gradient centrifugation. PBMCs intended for TCR sequencing were cryopreserved in liquid nitrogen and were subsequently thawed in a 37 degrees C water bath. The sorted or isolated CD4+, CD8+ and CD8+ TEMRA cells reached a purity of at least 90%.

RNA was extracted with the RNeasy kit and about 0.5 to 1 ug was reverse transcribed using random hexamers. The immunoSEQ multiplex PCR assay, which covers 54 Vbeta and 13 Jbeta segments, was used to amplify TCR beta CDR3 regions. To correct PCR amplification bias, a synthetic template baseline was used for both primer optimization and computational correction. As for how the authors treated the data: Reads were annotated to V, D and J genes per IMGT and analyzed with immunoSEQ Analyzer, keeping only productive sequences. Clonality was computed as one minus Shannon entropy normalized by log2 of the number of productive unique sequences. For each patient and control, public and private clones were evaluated within the 100 most prevalent clones. Susac-specific clones were defined as absent from healthy and MS cohorts, about 1,000 published viral clones and other ImmuneACCESS disease sequences. TCRdb applied fastp at Q25 and MiXCR to the public reads, then kept only in-frame beta chains. CDR3 protein duplicates are merged, each entry listing the most common genes and DNA. The authors' filters were not applied to this entry. Within this sample are around 190,000 distinct CDR3 sequences, with 90% to 95% of them counted one time only. The ten largest clonotypes hold 0.12% of the sample.

The sample comes from a study of CD8 T cells in Susac syndrome (dated by TCRdb to about 2019). A note on the overall study: Among the sequenced Susac syndrome patients, five or six had clinically active disease and eight were in clinical remission. At blood withdrawal, Susac syndrome patients were therapy-naive, treated with corticosteroids (with IVIg additionally given to some), or treated with IVIg alone. Repertoire sequencing was used to test whether CD8+ T cell activation and differentiation in Susac syndrome was antigen driven. What the study reported, not specific to this receptor: The number of individuals in the TCR sequencing and HLA analysis was recognized as being relatively small. The CD4+ T cell repertoire of patients with Susac syndrome showed no detectable clonal expansion.

The CDR3 contains 14 residues, cysteine and phenylalanine counted. Just the 42-base CDR3 DNA is kept, in frame starting at base 1. V loses 1 base at its end and J loses 3 bases; junction bases beyond the gene matches: 3. The germline V gene specifies SGHTA as CDR1 and FQGNSA as CDR2. Material for sequencing was CD4+ T cells from PBMCs. The sequence came from a human donor with Susac syndrome. The rearrangement combines TRBV7-2 with TRBJ2-7; TRBD1 lines up with 7 middle nucleotides. The nucleotide sequence reads as follows: TGTGCCAGCAGCTTAGTACAGGGGATCTACGAGCAGTACTTC. Its protein is CASSLVQGIYEQYF.